Each of the 10 T cell receptor beta chains below was sequenced from the same sample in a study of blood T cell repertoires in COVID-19. Measured with immunoSEQ multiplex PCR; TCRdb has only the in-frame clones, and not every one. The sample has approximately 300,000 clones; more than 85% are singletons. Specimen: PBMCs or T cells enriched from blood (not recorded which). These receptors were obtained from a woman aged 30 to 39 who had been exposed to COVID-19.

The gene calls are TRBV11-1 and TRBJ2-5; D is undetermined. The CDR3 is 13 amino acids. Trimming removed 5 bases from V and 5 bases from J, with 12 bases in between. The germline V gene has CDR1 SGHAT and CDR2 FQDESV (reference sequence). CDR3 residues: CASSPGGVETQYF. The CDR3 DNA reads TGTGCCAGCAGCCCTGGCGGCGTGGAGACCCAGTACTTC.

The rearrangement joins TRBV27 to TRBJ2-6; 9 nucleotides align to TRBD1. V lost 7 bases, J lost 2 bases, and 9 bases stayed unmatched. CDR3 length: 17 residues. CDR1 is MNHEY and CDR2 is SMNVEV in the germline V gene (reference sequence). CDR3 region: CASISTGGLTGANVLTF. Here the CDR3 DNA reads TGTGCCAGCATTTCCACAGGGGGCTTAACTGGGGCCAACGTCCTGACTTTC.

This rearrangement joins TRBV27 to TRBJ1-6; the D is unclear. In germline, CDR1 is MNHEY, CDR2 SMNVEV (reference sequence). V shed 4 bases and J shed 0 bases, with 19 bases lying between them. The CDR3 sequence is 19 residues long. In nucleotides, the CDR3 is TGTGCCAGCAGTTCCCGTGGAGGCCGAACCCTCTCCTATAATTCACCCCTCCACTTT. It yields the protein CASSSRGGRTLSYNSPLHF.

The chain joins TRBV27 to TRBJ2-7; D perhaps matches TRBD1 (5 bases). Trimming pared 6 bases from V and 0 bases from J, leaving 15 bases between. The CDR3 runs 15 residues. Germline CDR1 and CDR2: MNHEY and SMNVEV (reference sequence). The CDR3 protein is CASSPGYPPSYEQYF. Written as DNA, the CDR3 is TGTGCCAGCAGCCCAGGGTACCCTCCCTCCTACGAGCAGTACTTC.

The chain joins TRBV9 to TRBJ1-5, with D tentatively TRBD1 (5 bases). In germline, CDR1 is SGDLS, CDR2 YYNGEE. With 3 bases removed from V and 6 bases from J, the gap between germline ends came to 16 bases. The CDR3 is 15 residues long. The CDR3 DNA follows: TGTGCCAGCAGCGCTGACAGTGCAACTATTCAGCCCCAGCATTTT. Amino acid sequence: CASSADSATIQPQHF.

The chain carries TRBV7-9 and TRBJ1-2; 9 nucleotides agree with TRBD1. Germline-derived CDR1 and CDR2 are SEHNR and FQNEAQ (reference sequence). The ends lost 5 bases at V and 2 bases at J; junction bases unmatched: 15. CDR3 length: 18 residues. DNA of the CDR3: TGTGCCAGCAGCGCGCTGACACCGGGACAGGGAGGAAACTATGGCTACACCTTC. Its translation: CASSALTPGQGGNYGYTF.

Only one count was recorded for this clone. The chain recombines TRBV4-2 with TRBJ2-1; 11 bases fit TRBD2. The CDR3 is made up of 16 amino acids. V lost 0 bases to trimming and J lost 8 bases; unmatched junction nucleotides: 6. CDR1 LGHNA and CDR2 YNFKEQ come from the germline V gene. CDR3 in amino acids: CASSQEGSGGAYEQFF. In nucleotides, the CDR3 is TGTGCCAGCAGCCAAGAGGGTAGCGGGGGGGCATATGAGCAGTTCTTC.

The rearrangement uses TRBV5-4 and TRBJ1-3; tentative D call: TRBD1 (5 bases). The V end lost 1 base, the J end lost 0 bases, and 8 bases lay between the germline ends. Looked up from germline, CDR1 is SGHNT and CDR2 is YYREEE (reference sequence). The CDR3 runs 15 residues. CDR3 sequence: CASSLFGGSGNTIYF. CDR3 sequence (DNA): TGTGCCAGCAGCTTGTTCGGGGGCTCTGGAAACACCATATATTTT.

V and J are TRBV3-1 (or the pseudogene TRBV3-2) and TRBJ2-7; 10 bases are shared with TRBD1. V gave up 1 base and J gave up 10 bases; unmatched junction bases: 1. Germline V gene lookup returns CDR1 LGHDT and CDR2 YNNKEL (reference sequence). This CDR3 contains 12 residues. CDR3 bases: TGTGCCAGCAGCCAAGGGGACAGGGGACAGTACTTC. It specifies CASSQGDRGQYF.

The V gene is TRBV6-5, the J gene TRBJ1-2; D remains ambiguous. The CDR3 covers 13 residues. Trimming cost V 6 bases and J 8 bases, with 16 bases left between them. CDR1 is MNHEY and CDR2 is SVGAGI in the germline V gene. In DNA form, the CDR3 reads TGTGCCAGCAGCCCATTCGACGGCGGGGGCTACACCTTC. It yields the protein CASSPFDGGGYTF.